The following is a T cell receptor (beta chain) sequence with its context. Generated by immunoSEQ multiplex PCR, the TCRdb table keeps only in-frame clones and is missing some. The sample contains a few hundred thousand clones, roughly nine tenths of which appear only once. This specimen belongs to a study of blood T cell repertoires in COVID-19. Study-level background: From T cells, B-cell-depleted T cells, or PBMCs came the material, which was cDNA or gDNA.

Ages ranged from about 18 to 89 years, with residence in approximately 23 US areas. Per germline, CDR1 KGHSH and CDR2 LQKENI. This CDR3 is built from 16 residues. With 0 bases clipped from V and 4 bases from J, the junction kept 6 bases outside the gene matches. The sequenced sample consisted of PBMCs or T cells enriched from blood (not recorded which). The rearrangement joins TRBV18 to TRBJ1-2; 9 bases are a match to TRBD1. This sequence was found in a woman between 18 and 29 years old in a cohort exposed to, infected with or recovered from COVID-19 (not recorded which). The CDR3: CASSPPWDRVSYGYTF. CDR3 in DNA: TGTGCCAGCTCACCACCGTGGGACAGGGTCTCCTATGGCTACACCTTC.